This T cell receptor beta chain was retrieved from a study of cytomegalovirus exposure and HLA in healthy donors. A note on this clone: Its antigen is still unknown.

Whole-study results and caveats: Analysis performed later found roughly 17,000 TCR beta sequences associated with HLA alleles at 0.05 false discovery rate. A further, later analysis showed that HLA-associated TCR beta chains (compared with equally common others) were more clonally expanded. Owing to their indistinguishability, certain V segments, notably TRBV6-2 and TRBV6-3, were excluded. In a later analysis, TCR association rates varied by HLA locus: DRB1 most, HLA-C fewest.

The PCR employed 60 Vbeta primers together with 13 Jbeta primers. Profiling relied on immunoSEQ multiplex PCR, and the TCRdb table lists in-frame clones only, not all of them. The sample has some 160,000 clones, 86% seen once. Germline V lookup: CDR1 SGHTA, CDR2 FQGNSA. CDR3 length: 13 residues. V was cut by 5 bases and J by 1 base, with 8 bases left in between. This chain uses TRBV7-2 with TRBJ1-1; TRBD1 might be the D (6 bases). Sequencing was done on a sample of PBMCs. This sequence originates from a woman between 18 and 29 years old in good health and CMV-seronegative. The CDR3 bases are TGTGCCAGCAGCCGACAGGAGAACACTGAAGCTTTCTTT. Protein product: CASSRQENTEAFF.